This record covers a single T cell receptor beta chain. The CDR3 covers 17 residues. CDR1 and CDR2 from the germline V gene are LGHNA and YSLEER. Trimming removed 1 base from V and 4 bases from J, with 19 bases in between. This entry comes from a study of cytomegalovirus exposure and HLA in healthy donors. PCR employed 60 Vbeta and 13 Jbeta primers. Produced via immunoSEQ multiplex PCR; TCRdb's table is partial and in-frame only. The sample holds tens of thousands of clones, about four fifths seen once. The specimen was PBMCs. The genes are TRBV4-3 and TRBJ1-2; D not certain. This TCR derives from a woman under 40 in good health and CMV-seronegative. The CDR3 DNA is TGCGCCAGCAGCCAAGCATGGAGGGTTGGAGAGAGCTATGGCTACACCTTC. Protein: CASSQAWRVGESYGYTF.